A selection of T cell receptor beta chains follows, all from one sample in a study of cytomegalovirus exposure and HLA in healthy donors. Here immunoSEQ multiplex PCR was the method, and the copy in TCRdb shows in-frame clones only, minus some. The data contain approximately 140,000 clones, over 60% of them singletons. Specimen: PBMCs. Receptor source: a female donor in good health and CMV-seronegative. The CDR3 runs from the conserved cysteine through the conserved F or W. Fields, in order: clone size, D gene, V gene, J gene, CDR3 protein, CDR3 DNA. D genes are given only for firm matches. The size field is filled for only some rows; it gives once, few, many or a size class.

NA,TRBD1,TRBV6-5,TRBJ2-7,CASSYSGQGSYEQYF,TGTGCCAGCAGTTACTCCGGACAGGGTTCCTACGAGCAGTACTTC
NA,NA,TRBV6-6,TRBJ2-7,CASSYSSFSYEQYF,TGTGCCAGCAGTTACTCTAGTTTCTCCTACGAGCAGTACTTC
NA,TRBD2,TRBV5-1,TRBJ2-3,CASSGTSGWAVDTQYF,TGCGCCAGCAGCGGTACTAGCGGGTGGGCGGTAGATACGCAGTATTTT
NA,TRBD1,TRBV27,TRBJ1-1,CASSLSGTAMNTEAFF,TGTGCCAGCAGTTTAAGTGGGACAGCCATGAACACTGAAGCTTTCTTT
NA,NA,TRBV2,TRBJ1-1,CASKRMTGNTEAFF,TGTGCCAGCAAGAGGATGACAGGGAACACTGAAGCTTTCTTT
NA,NA,TRBV2,TRBJ2-5,CASSEEAGRETQYF,TGTGCCAGCAGTGAAGAGGCAGGTAGAGAGACCCAGTACTTC
NA,TRBD1,TRBV9,TRBJ2-2,CASSVEGALGELFF,TGTGCCAGCAGCGTAGAGGGGGCATTGGGGGAGCTGTTTTTT
once,TRBD2,TRBV9,TRBJ2-1,CASTVGGGENNEQFF,TGTGCCAGCACGGTCGGCGGGGGGGAAAACAATGAGCAGTTCTTC
NA,TRBD2,TRBV28,TRBJ2-7,CASSSASGRAEQYF,TGTGCCAGCAGTTCAGCTAGCGGGAGAGCCGAGCAGTACTTC
NA,NA,TRBV18,TRBJ2-5,CASSSNSGELETQYF,TGTGCCAGCTCATCCAACTCAGGGGAGTTAGAGACCCAGTACTTC
NA,NA,TRBV2,TRBJ1-1,CASGTRNTEAFF,TGTGCCAGCGGGACAAGGAACACTGAAGCTTTCTTT
NA,TRBD1,TRBV27,TRBJ1-4,CASSSAGGSGFEKLFF,TGTGCCAGCAGTTCAGCAGGGGGCTCGGGATTTGAAAAACTGTTTTTT
few,TRBD1,TRBV4-1,TRBJ1-5,CASSHPGTGQGLSNQPQHF,TGCGCCAGCAGCCACCCCGGGACCGGACAGGGCCTTAGCAATCAGCCCCAGCATTTT
NA,TRBD1,TRBV30,TRBJ2-1,CAWKDRGNFNEQFF,TGTGCCTGGAAAGACAGGGGGAATTTCAATGAGCAGTTCTTC
NA,NA,TRBV5-1,TRBJ1-2,CASSRGTTNPNYGYTF,TGCGCCAGCAGCAGGGGGACAACCAACCCTAACTATGGCTACACCTTC
few,NA,TRBV6-6,TRBJ1-1,CASSWRPNTEAFF,TGTGCCAGCAGTTGGAGGCCGAACACTGAAGCTTTCTTT
NA,TRBD1,TRBV6-5,TRBJ1-2,CASSGSRDSYGYTF,TGTGCCAGCAGCGGTTCCCGGGACAGCTATGGCTACACCTTC
NA,NA,TRBV7-6,TRBJ1-2,CASSLEQGPNYGYTF,TGTGCCAGCAGCTTAGAGCAGGGCCCAAACTATGGCTACACCTTC
NA,TRBD1,TRBV5-1,TRBJ1-3,CASSLPDRGRGFPGNTIYF,TGCGCCAGCAGCTTGCCCGACAGGGGGCGGGGGTTTCCGGGAAACACCATATATTTT
NA,TRBD1,TRBV30,TRBJ1-1,CAWSYGQGDRRAFF,TGTGCCTGGAGTTACGGACAGGGGGATCGGCGTGCTTTCTTT
NA,TRBD1,TRBV27,TRBJ2-7,CASSFGTDTYEQYF,TGTGCCAGCAGTTTCGGGACAGATACCTACGAGCAGTACTTC
NA,NA,TRBV7-8,TRBJ1-2,CASSLGNNLASYTF,TGTGCCAGCAGCTTAGGAAACAACCTTGCCAGCTACACCTTC
NA,NA,TRBV28,TRBJ2-4,CASSGEYGNIQYF,TGTGCCAGCAGTGGGGAGTACGGTAACATTCAGTACTTC
NA,NA,TRBV7-9,TRBJ2-5,CASSLALLETQYF,TGTGCCAGCAGCTTAGCACTCCTAGAGACCCAGTACTTC
once,NA,TRBV5-1,TRBJ2-7,CASSLNRPYERYF,TGCGCCAGCAGCTTGAATCGTCCCTACGAGCGGTACTTC
once,NA,TRBV11-1,TRBJ2-7,CASSSGHLISYEQYF,TGTGCCAGCAGCTCGGGACACCTCATCTCCTACGAGCAGTACTTC
NA,NA,TRBV29-1,TRBJ1-2,CSVDLEFGGCTF,TGCAGCGTTGACTTGGAGTTTGGTGGCTGCACCTTC
NA,TRBD1,TRBV9,TRBJ1-2,CASSPTGTGAYGYTF,TGTGCCAGCAGCCCAACCGGGACAGGTGCCTATGGCTACACCTTC
NA,TRBD2,TRBV9,TRBJ2-3,CASSVAGAGVGTDTQYF,TGTGCCAGCAGCGTAGCTGGGGCGGGAGTGGGCACAGATACGCAGTATTTT
NA,TRBD1,TRBV7-2,TRBJ2-7,CASSEYPPGQGTYEQYF,TGTGCCAGCAGCGAATACCCCCCGGGACAGGGCACCTACGAGCAGTACTTC
NA,TRBD1,TRBV19,TRBJ2-6,CASRDRGRTGANVLTF,TGTGCCAGCAGGGACAGGGGAAGGACTGGGGCCAACGTCCTGACTTTC
NA,NA,TRBV25-1,TRBJ2-2,CASSEFSGGTGELFF,TGTGCCAGCAGTGAATTCAGTGGGGGGACCGGGGAGCTGTTTTTT
NA,TRBD2,TRBV29-1,TRBJ2-3,CSVVVLAASTDTQYF,TGCAGCGTTGTGGTACTAGCGGCTAGCACAGATACGCAGTATTTT
once,TRBD2,TRBV2,TRBJ2-5,CASSYRGGLEETQYF,TGTGCCAGCAGTTACCGGGGGGGCCTTGAAGAGACCCAGTACTTC
NA,NA,TRBV11-2,TRBJ1-1,CASSFYNTEAFF,TGTGCCAGCAGCTTCTACAACACTGAAGCTTTCTTT
once,NA,TRBV6-5,TRBJ1-5,CASSYSGSGGNQPQHF,TGTGCCAGCAGTTACTCAGGCAGCGGAGGCAATCAGCCCCAGCATTTT
NA,NA,TRBV27,TRBJ1-5,CASSFTPDPINQPQHF,TGTGCCAGCAGTTTTACCCCCGATCCTATTAATCAGCCCCAGCATTTT
NA,NA,TRBV25-1,TRBJ1-4,CASSKGGRGGEKLFF,TGTGCCAGTTCGAAGGGTGGCAGGGGAGGGGAAAAACTGTTTTTT
NA,NA,TRBV29-1,TRBJ1-2,CSVLRGGYGYTF,TGCAGCGTTCTCAGGGGTGGCTATGGCTACACCTTC
NA,TRBD1,TRBV14,TRBJ2-7,CASSLLPGQGRDEQYF,TGTGCCAGCAGCCTCCTGCCGGGACAGGGTAGGGACGAGCAGTACTTC
NA,NA,TRBV27,TRBJ1-1,CASTDYGHNTEAFF,TGTGCCAGCACCGACTATGGCCACAACACTGAAGCTTTCTTT